One TCR beta chain is described in this entry. This clonotype was counted only a few times. The antigen it recognizes is unknown. Base qualities were left out, and no much larger clone turns up one base away. Spanning cysteine to phenylalanine, the CDR3 consists of 15 amino acids. Only the CDR3 portion is preserved as DNA: 45 bases, with reading frame beginning at the first base. V is reduced by 5 bases and J by 0 bases, leaving a spacing of 11 bases between them. The 39 donors, aged roughly 6 to 100 years, were systemically healthy Caucasian individuals from Russia. Roughly 11 milliliters of peripheral blood were drawn from each donor into EDTA-treated Vacutainer tubes. Ficoll-Paque density-gradient centrifugation was used to isolate PBMCs, with at least 7 million per sample. Trizol reagent was used to extract total RNA from PBMCs, with at least 5.5 micrograms per sample. For every donor, an aliquot of PBMCs went through flow cytometry to measure the percentages of naive CD45RAhigh/CD27high T cells.

This entry is derived from a study of blood T cells in healthy people across ages (dated by TCRdb to the mid-2010s). About the investigation overall: In model experiments, template switching captured about one uniquely barcoded TCR beta cDNA molecule for every two T cells. Using the same blood draw, the study looked at two additional independent replicas of 1 million unique cDNA reads for two donors, one aged 18 to 29 and the other aged 80 or older. Age-related changes in TCR beta repertoire diversity were measured in the study by deep sequencing normalized with unique cDNA molecular identifiers. Four age groups were formed from the donors: young (average approximately 15 years), middle-aged (around 41), aged (more than 55) and long-lived (approximately 78).

Library method: 5' RACE. TCRdb lists the instrument as Illumina HiSeq 2500. A second PCR of about 6 to 11 cycles was run with a J-beta primer mix and a sample-barcoded 5' primer. A unique molecular identifier was introduced onto each TCR beta cDNA molecule by a template-switch 5' adaptor carrying 12 random nucleotides. Each sample yielded at least 3 million CDR3-containing paired-end reads. The Mint cDNA synthesis kit, primed by a TRBC-specific oligonucleotide, was used to synthesize first-strand cDNA from all RNA. After uracil-DNA glycosylase treatment, a first 18-cycle PCR used universal primers M1SS and BC2_uni_R on all cDNA. The authors' pipeline ran thus. For normalization, 1 million high-quality reads were randomly selected from each sample, with every read carrying a distinct molecular identifier. Instead of being binned into consensus sequences, reads with shared molecular identifiers were discarded. MiTCR, run with a Q25 quality threshold and the strictest error-elimination algorithm, handled CDR3 identification, clonotype clustering and error correction. Lower-bound total TCR beta diversity was estimated with a nonparametric unseen species model using Euler transformation. TCRdb passed the public sequencing reads through fastp at Q25 and MiXCR, retaining productive beta sequences. Every CDR3 protein is listed once, alongside the most common genes and DNA of its rows. These V and J calls originate from TCRdb's pipeline instead of the authors' own analysis. For this sample the table gives 800,000 to 1,300,000 distinct CDR3 sequences, of which approximately 26% were detected only once. The top ten clones comprise about 0.69% of the sample.

Summary of the overall study and its limitations: Observed TCR beta diversity per million T cells fell roughly linearly with age, and a significant reduction was already apparent by age about 36. Since profiling was done on bulk unsorted PBMCs, naive and antigen-experienced compartments could not be conclusively compared. Compared with the aged group, more naive CD4+ T cells, fewer expanded clones and increased TCR diversity were shown by the long-lived group, suggesting age selection. Estimates of total diversity from one million sequenced T cells were regarded as lower bounds and underestimates. Donor CMV infection status was unknown, potentially confounding age-related changes in expanded clonotypes. A strong correlation was found between observed TCR beta diversity and the percentage of naive T cells measured by flow cytometry.

The same data also contributed to another study, on T cells of mothers and their children. The second study also describes: The donors were nine systemically healthy Caucasian individuals, made up of three mothers and their six children. cDNA synthesis used all of the extracted RNA, with roughly 1.5 ug of RNA in each 15 ul reaction. In the second PCR, sample barcodes and 2-4 random nucleotides were introduced via the M1S primer. Each mother yielded over 8 million TCR beta CDR3 reads and each child roughly 3.1 million reads. Thymic selection similarly shapes TCR recombination output in related and unrelated pairs, with minor effect from inherited differences. Related mother-child pairs always showed normalized repertoire overlap that was slightly higher than in unrelated mother-child pairs, though the difference was never significant. Persistent microchimeric T cell clones were not detected, at a sensitivity of roughly 100 clones per million clonotypes. The study used deep NGS to compare TCR beta repertoires of mothers and children, seeking features distinguishing related mother-child pairs from unrelated individuals. The mean age was about 37 +/- 4 years for the mothers and approximately 11 +/- 4 years for the children. After adapters were ligated using NEBNext reagents, the libraries underwent 100+100 nt paired-end sequencing on an Illumina HiSeq 2000. Mother and child libraries were prepared a month apart and sequenced in separate runs to prevent cross-contamination. Between roughly 450,000 and 2,200,000 distinct TCR beta clonotypes were identified per donor. Naive TCR beta clonotypes were estimated from low-frequency clonotypes matched to each donor's FACS-determined naive share, without sorting.

The receptor was derived from a girl aged 2 to 10 in good health. The sequence links TRBV12-3 or TRBV12-4 to TRBJ2-1, with the D gene uncertain. Sequencing used blood. The CDR3 here reads CASSHHVNSYNEQFF. The nucleotide sequence is given as TGTGCCAGCAGTCACCACGTGAACTCCTACAATGAGCAGTTCTTC.